These 5 T cell receptor beta chains were sequenced from one sample in a study of CD8+ T cells in alopecia areata. In each case, RNA was isolated and then reverse transcribed into cDNA as the sequencing template. Sequencing was performed with immunoSEQ multiplex PCR; in TCRdb, only in-frame clones are kept and a portion is missing. The data contain some 150,000 clones, about 60% of them singletons. Material: CD4+ T cells sorted from blood, obtained at week 0. These receptors were taken from a human donor with alopecia areata.

The chain combines TRBV19 with TRBJ1-5, with D uncertain. This CDR3 comprises 13 residues. CDR1 and CDR2 (germline): LNHDA, SQIVND (reference sequence). V gave up 3 bases and J gave up 7 bases, with 10 bases separating them. For the CDR3, the DNA is TGTGCCAGTAGTATTAATGTGGAGCAGCCCCAGCATTTT. It is translated as CASSINVEQPQHF.

This rearrangement joins TRBV10-2 to TRBJ2-5; no clear D. CDR3 length: 15 amino acids. The germline V gene has CDR1 WSHSY and CDR2 SAAADI. Trimming shortened V by 2 bases and J by 0 bases, and 10 bases separated the two germline ends. The CDR3 nucleotides read TGCGCCAGCAGTGAGGCGGCTACTCACCAAGAGACCCAGTACTTC. Translation: CASSEAATHQETQYF.

The chain uses TRBV9 and TRBJ1-2, with 7 bases aligning to TRBD1. Looked up from germline, CDR1 is SGDLS and CDR2 is YYNGEE. J lost 8 bases, V lost 3 bases, and 7 bases had no gene match. The CDR3 spans 13 residues. The CDR3 region has the DNA TGTGCCAGCAGCGCATTGCGGACAGGCGGCTACACCTTC. Encoded protein: CASSALRTGGYTF.

CDR3 sequence reads: CASSPPVQETQYF. Here the CDR3 DNA reads TGTGCCAGCAGCCCACCAGTCCAAGAGACCCAGTACTTC. The gene calls are TRBV7-2 and TRBJ2-5; D not resolved. The CDR3 spans 13 residues. The V gene's germline CDR1 is SGHTA and CDR2 FQGNSA. V was clipped by 5 bases and J by 1 base, with 8 bases between them.

The chain uses TRBV9 and TRBJ2-6; D call uncertain. The CDR3 sequence is 14 residues long. Germline CDR1 is SGDLS and CDR2 is YYNGEE. Trimming took 3 bases from V and 1 from J, leaving 5 bases between them. CDR3 sequence reads: CASSARSGANVLTF. CDR3 DNA sequence: TGTGCCAGCAGCGCGAGGTCTGGGGCCAACGTCCTGACTTTC.